These 8 T cell receptor beta chains were all obtained from the same sample, sequenced in a study of T cells expressing NK-cell markers. Each CDR3 protein gets one entry in TCRdb, which reprocessed the 5' RACE reads and gives no DNA. The sample includes 500,000 to 700,000 distinct CDR3 sequences. Input material: blood T cells: a sorted CD56 or NKG2C T cell subset, CD4+ or CD8+ T cells, or bulk PBMC T cells (not recorded which). These receptors were taken from a man younger than 35 in good health.

The chain recombines TRBV5-1 with TRBJ2-5; TCRdb gives TRBD1 as the D gene, but with no DNA this cannot be confirmed. The CDR3 runs to 16 residues. CDR1 is SGHRS and CDR2 is YFSETQ in the germline V gene. This CDR3 is CASSLALAGQGETQYF.

The V and J genes are TRBV7-2 and TRBJ1-1. Germline V lookup: CDR1 SGHTA, CDR2 FQGNSA. This CDR3 is built from 16 residues. The chain's CDR3 is CASSLEGENARTEAFF.

This rearrangement joins TRBV18 to TRBJ2-5; checking the TCRdb D call of TRBD2 is not possible without DNA. CDR1 and CDR2 (germline): KGHSH, LQKENI. The CDR3 contains 15 residues. CDR3 amino acids: CASSPRGGSTETQYF.

The rearrangement links TRBV11-2 to TRBJ2-4; no DNA is available, so the TRBD2 call from TCRdb remains unchecked. Germline CDR1 SGHAT, CDR2 FQNNGV. This CDR3 spans 19 amino acids. CDR3 protein: CASSLETSGRGIAKNIQYF.

The V call is TRBV10-3, the J call TRBJ1-5. This CDR3 contains 13 residues. Germline CDR1 reads ENHRY; CDR2 reads SYGVKD. Here the CDR3 reads CAISDFDSQPQHF.

The genes are TRBV15 and TRBJ2-5; TCRdb's D gene call, TRBD1, goes unchecked for lack of DNA. Germline-derived CDR1 and CDR2 are LNHNV and YYDKDF (reference sequence). This CDR3 comprises 14 residues. This CDR3 is CATSQGPDQETQYF.

This sequence joins TRBV7-2 and TRBJ2-1. CDR3 size: 15 residues. In germline, CDR1 is SGHTA, CDR2 FQGNSA. The CDR3 sequence is CASSRDLPLGNEQFF.

J is TRBJ2-1 and V is TRBV11-2; the TCRdb call, TRBD2, lacks DNA for checking. Germline lookup yields CDR1 SGHAT and CDR2 FQNNGV. This CDR3 region has 18 residues. CDR3 sequence: CASSVGLAGDGSYNEQFF.